This T cell receptor beta chain was sequenced during a study of blood T cell repertoires in COVID-19. For the study at large: T cells, B-cell-depleted T cells, or PBMCs provided the cDNA or gDNA that served as material.

J lost 4 bases, V lost 6 bases, and 8 bases had no gene match. CDR1 and CDR2 from the germline V gene are MDHEN and SYDVKM. The CDR3 runs to 15 residues. Authors' analysis steps: Amplifying reference gene primers gave estimates of nucleated cell counts. Clones were read by immunoSEQ multiplex PCR, and TCRdb kept only the in-frame ones, dropping some. Clone size and the V and J calls come from that table; the DNA yielded D and trimming. The sample has over 200,000 clones; about 86% are singletons. This sequence originates from a woman aged 45-60 years with acute COVID-19. V is TRBV28 and J is TRBJ2-7, with 11 positions matching TRBD2. Sequencing was done on a sample of PBMCs or T cells enriched from blood (not recorded which). The CDR3 loop reads CASRTPGTSGYEQYF. CDR3 bases: TGTGCCAGCAGGACGCCCGGGACTAGCGGTTACGAGCAGTACTTC.